The 19 T cell receptor beta chains in this list originate from one sample, sequenced in a study of CD8+CD57+ T cells in acquired aplastic anemia. Both TCR beta VDJ combination and CDR3 sequence profiling were carried out. Genomic DNA was the template for this profiling. TCRdb fed the reads into MiXCR, producing one record per CDR3 protein. The repertoire holds about 98,000 distinct CDR3 sequences, with about 63% as singletons. Those patients picked for sequencing had displayed CD8+CD57+ cell expansion on flow cytometry. The source material was sorted CD4+, CD8+, or CD8+CD57+ T cells (not recorded which) from PBMCs. The source is a human donor with aplastic anemia.

This rearrangement joins TRBV10-3 to TRBJ2-7, with D perhaps matching TRBD1 (6 bases). Germline V gene lookup returns CDR1 ENHRY and CDR2 SYGVKD. This CDR3 has 15 residues. Trimming took off 11 bases at V and 7 bases at J, with 27 bases between the two ends. The CDR3 nucleotides read TGTGCCGTTACCCACCGGACAGACTATTCGAGGGAGCAGTACTTC. Its translation: CAVTHRTDYSREQYF.

J is TRBJ2-7 and V is TRBV2; D is possibly TRBD1 (6 bases). Germline V gene lookup returns CDR1 SNHLY and CDR2 FYNNEI. The CDR3 length is 13 residues. V was clipped by 10 bases and J by 4 bases, with 17 bases between them. The CDR3 coding sequence is TGTGCCACCCGCCCACAGGGAGTGTACGAGCAGTACTTC. As protein: CATRPQGVYEQYF.

V and J are TRBV10-3 and TRBJ1-1; maybe TRBD1 (6 bases). This CDR3 is built from 14 residues. Germline V gives CDR1 ENHRY, CDR2 SYGVKD. V lost 6 bases and J 1 base, leaving 12 bases between the germline ends. The CDR3 loop reads CAISLTGTNTEAFF. Here the CDR3 DNA reads TGTGCCATCAGCCTTACAGGGACGAACACTGAAGCTTTCTTT.

The V and J genes are TRBV2 and TRBJ1-1, with a weak D call TRBD1 (6 bases). This CDR3 region has 13 residues. Trimming pared 10 bases from V and 3 bases from J, leaving 15 bases between. Germline V lookup: CDR1 SNHLY, CDR2 FYNNEI. In DNA, the CDR3 is TGTGCCACCCTGCGGACAGCGGACACTGAAGCTTTCTTT. This gives the protein CATLRTADTEAFF.

This clonotype showed up just once. The J gene is TRBJ1-1, the V gene TRBV6-5; 9 bases are a match to TRBD1. Germline assignment: CDR1 MNHEY and CDR2 SVGAGI. V gave up 5 bases and J gave up 3 bases; unmatched junction bases: 4. The CDR3 has 14 residues. The CDR3, as DNA: TGTGCCAGCAGTGAGTGGGACAGGGACACTGAAGCTTTCTTT. Amino acids: CASSEWDRDTEAFF.

This chain uses TRBV7-9 with TRBJ2-7; a possible D gene is TRBD2 (5 bases). Trimming pared 4 bases from V and 0 bases from J, leaving 7 bases between. Per the germline V gene, CDR1 is SEHNR and CDR2 is FQNEAQ (reference sequence). The CDR3 extends over 13 amino acids. The CDR3 sequence: CASSSGSSYEQYF. Written as DNA, the CDR3 is TGTGCCAGCAGCTCGGGAAGCTCCTACGAGCAGTACTTC. The full variable domain, in which reference TRBV7-9 and TRBJ2-7 provide the parts outside the CDR3, is DTGVSQNPRHKITKRGQNVTFRCDPISEHNRLYWYRQTLGQGPEFLTYFQNEAQLEKSRLLSDRFSAERPKGSFSTLEIQRTEQGDSAMYLCASSSGSSYEQYFGPGTRLTVT.

The chain recombines TRBV13 with TRBJ1-6, with TRBD1 matching 9 bases. The trim removed 3 bases at V and 7 bases at J, leaving 7 bases unmatched. There are 16 residues in the CDR3. Germline V gene lookup returns CDR1 PRHDT and CDR2 FYEKMQ (reference sequence). The CDR3 protein is CASSLEFGTGNSPLHF. Written as DNA, the CDR3 is TGTGCCAGCAGCTTGGAGTTTGGGACAGGGAATTCACCCCTCCACTTT.

The chain uses TRBV20-1 and TRBJ2-7; 7 nucleotides align to TRBD2. V dropped 5 bases and J dropped 0; count of bases not matched to a gene: 7. The length of the CDR3 is 14 residues. Looked up from germline, CDR1 is DFQATT and CDR2 is SNEGSKA (reference sequence). The DNA of the CDR3 is TGCAGTGCTGTCAGCGGGGTATACTCCTACGAGCAGTACTTC. Its protein product is CSAVSGVYSYEQYF.

The chain combines TRBV20-1 with TRBJ1-2; D unresolved. Germline V gives CDR1 DFQATT, CDR2 SNEGSKA (reference sequence). V gave up 3 bases and J gave up 7 bases, with 21 bases separating them. The length of the CDR3 is 15 residues. The CDR3 DNA reads TGCAGTGCTAGCCATCGAGAGAAAGGTCTATCTGGCTACACCTTC. Translation gives CSASHREKGLSGYTF.

CDR3 nucleotide sequence: TGTGCCACCAACGACGGATATAATGAAAAACTGTTTTTT. As protein: CATNDGYNEKLFF. The genes are TRBV24-1 and TRBJ1-4, with unresolved D. The V gene's germline CDR1 is KGHDR and CDR2 SFDVKD. The CDR3 sequence is 13 residues long. Deletions cut 8 bases from V and 4 bases from J, with 10 bases between.

This clonotype counts as medium-sized. The chain links TRBV25-1 to TRBJ2-1; 14 bases are a match to TRBD2. V lost 6 bases, J lost 1 base, and 8 bases stayed unmatched. CDR1 MGHDK and CDR2 SYGVNS come from the germline V gene. This CDR3 has 18 residues. CDR3 in DNA: TGTGCCAGCAGCCCGGGACTAGCGGGAGAATTGTCCTACAATGAGCAGTTCTTC. Amino acids: CASSPGLAGELSYNEQFF.

In nucleotides, the CDR3 is TGTGCCAGCAGCTCGCTCGGTACAGTAGGTTACGAGCAGTACTTC. It translates to CASSSLGTVGYEQYF. The V call is TRBV7-2, the J call TRBJ2-7; D remains ambiguous. Germline V lookup: CDR1 SGHTA, CDR2 FQGNSA. Trimming cost V 4 bases and J 4 bases, with 17 bases left between them. The CDR3 length is 15 residues.

This clonotype was seen a handful of times. V is TRBV7-7 and J is TRBJ2-5; 9 bases agree with TRBD2. The germline V gene encodes CDR1 SSHAT and CDR2 FNYEAQ (reference sequence). The CDR3 is made up of 13 amino acids. In DNA form, the CDR3 reads TGTGCTAGCGGGGCGGGGGGGCAAGAGACCCAGTACTTC. It specifies CASGAGGQETQYF.

This clonotype has a handful of counts. The chain joins TRBV12-3 or TRBV12-4 to TRBJ2-3, with D possibly being TRBD1 (7 bases). Trimming took 6 bases from V and 4 from J, leaving 11 bases between them. CDR3 length: 13 amino acids. The CDR3, as DNA: TGTGCCAGCAGCAGGGGGGATGCAGATACGCAGTATTTT. This sequence encodes CASSRGDADTQYF.

This chain uses TRBV2 with TRBJ2-1, with D unresolved. V gave up 8 bases and J gave up 3 bases, with 14 bases separating them. This CDR3 region has 14 residues. Germline values: CDR1 SNHLY, CDR2 FYNNEI. This chain's CDR3 is CASLVRPLYNEQFF. As DNA, the CDR3 is TGTGCCAGCTTAGTTCGGCCCCTCTACAATGAGCAGTTCTTC.

The genes are TRBV11-1 and TRBJ2-5; TRBD2 aligns across 10 bases. The CDR3 has 17 amino acids. V shed 7 bases, J shed 5 bases, and the junction held 16 bases outside the gene matches. Germline values: CDR1 SGHAT, CDR2 FQDESV (reference sequence). The CDR3 DNA follows: TGTGCCAGCAACAAGACGGAGCTAGCGGGAGTAGGGGAGACCCAGTACTTC. Encoded protein: CASNKTELAGVGETQYF.

Concerning this clonotype: A read error may produce the germline difference seen at one junction end. J is TRBJ1-4 and V is TRBV20-1; the match to TRBD1 covers 7 bases. The CDR3 sequence is 12 residues long. CDR1 and CDR2 from the germline V gene are DFQATT and SNEGSKA (reference sequence). CDR3 nucleotides: TGCAGTGCAACCGCTCAGGGGGAAAAACTGTCTTTT. As protein: CSATAQGEKLSF.

The CDR3 region is CASNWTRGTDTQYF. In nucleotides, the CDR3 is TGCGCCAGCAACTGGACAAGGGGCACAGATACGCAGTATTTT. The V and J genes are TRBV10-1 and TRBJ2-3, with D tentatively TRBD1 (5 bases). The CDR3 is 14 amino acids. Germline CDR1 and CDR2: WNHNN and SYGVQD (reference sequence). V was clipped by 7 bases and J by 1 base, with 12 bases between them.

As regards this clonotype: Germline and junction disagree at one end, which may indicate a read error. The rearrangement links TRBV2 to TRBJ2-7, with D unclear. Germline V gene sequence: CDR1 SNHLY, CDR2 FYNNEI. The CDR3 totals 8 residues. The CDR3 nucleotides read TGTGCCAGCAGTGTCACGAACTTC. Protein sequence: CASSVTNF.